This T cell receptor (beta chain) was sequenced during a study of cytomegalovirus exposure and HLA in healthy donors. Germline V gene lookup returns CDR1 SNHLY and CDR2 FYNNEI. Trimming at V came to 7 bases and at J to 2 bases, leaving 6 bases not matched to a gene. The length of the CDR3 is 14 residues. PCR amplification relied on 60 Vbeta primers (plus 13 Jbeta primers). Method: immunoSEQ multiplex PCR; TCRdb's copy keeps in-frame clones and lacks some. The sample carries 100,000 to 150,000 clones, around 70% recorded once. Study conclusions and caveats: Presence/absence analyses rested on an assumption that sequencing depth was roughly uniform across donors. A further, later analysis showed that HLA-associated TCR beta chains (compared with equally common others) were more clonally expanded. For most TCR beta V segments, an earlier analysis put the productive rate at about 87% or about 30% of the time.

Healthy bone marrow donors made up the donor group. On this clone itself: Its antigen is still unknown.

This receptor was identified in a male donor in good health and CMV-seronegative. Input material: PBMCs. The V gene is TRBV2, the J gene TRBJ2-3, with TRBD1 matching over 7 bases. The CDR3 here is CASIGTAYTDTQYF. CDR3 DNA: TGTGCCAGCATTGGGACAGCCTACACAGATACGCAGTATTTT.